Following are 26 T cell receptor beta chains from one sample sequenced in a study of Ad26.COV2.S vaccination and SARS-CoV-2 variants. Repertoires were generated with immunoSEQ multiplex PCR, while TCRdb's copy carries only in-frame clones and drops some. The data hold 350,000 to 450,000 clones, with around 93% observed a single time. Treatment meaning: around 19 received Ad26.COV2.S at low or high dose, single or two shots; several received placebo; per-sample allocation not given. The study sampled participants on day 63 after the first vaccine or placebo injection. This material consisted of peripheral blood, taken in a trial of Ad26.COV2.S vaccine versus placebo. The source is a person between 18 and 65 years old who received the Ad26.COV2.S COVID-19 vaccine or a placebo.

The gene calls are TRBV4-1 and TRBJ1-1; the D is unclear. Germline CDR1 reads MGHRA; CDR2 reads YSYEKL. The CDR3 runs to 14 residues. The V gene lost 3 bases and the J gene lost 0 bases, with 8 bases spanning the gap. The CDR3 spells CASSHSVMNTEAFF. In DNA form, the CDR3 reads TGCGCCAGCAGCCACTCCGTCATGAACACTGAAGCTTTCTTT.

The chain recombines TRBV6-5 with TRBJ2-3; 9 nucleotides agree with TRBD2. Germline CDR1 reads MNHEY; CDR2 reads SVGAGI. CDR3 length: 14 amino acids. J lost 6 bases, V lost 8 bases, and 9 bases had no gene match. CDR3 nucleotide sequence: TGTGCCAGCCGTAGCGGGGGAACGGGGGATACGCAGTATTTT. It specifies CASRSGGTGDTQYF.

V and J are TRBV23-1 and TRBJ2-1, with 11 bases identical to TRBD2. TRBV23-1 is flagged as an ORF with uncertain function. V trimming: 4 bases; J trimming: 6 bases; junction bases outside the gene matches: 23. The CDR3 is 21 amino acids. CDR3 region: CASSPPASGGNLVFTPNEQFF. The CDR3 DNA reads as TGCGCCAGCAGTCCCCCGGCTAGCGGGGGGAACTTGGTTTTTACTCCCAATGAGCAGTTCTTC.

The chain has TRBV18 and TRBJ1-2, with D perhaps matching TRBD1 (5 bases). Trimming took 4 bases from V and 7 from J, leaving 13 bases between them. Germline CDR1 is KGHSH and CDR2 is LQKENI. The CDR3 runs 13 residues. The CDR3 is CASSQGREGGYTF. DNA of the CDR3: TGTGCCAGCTCACAGGGACGCGAGGGTGGCTACACCTTC.

The chain is built from TRBV2 and TRBJ1-1; 7 bases are a match to TRBD1. The V gene end was trimmed by 7 bases and the J gene end by 4 bases; junction bases not matched to a gene: 6. This CDR3 comprises 13 residues. Germline assignment: CDR1 SNHLY and CDR2 FYNNEI. The CDR3, as DNA: TGTGCCAGCACCGGACAGGTGAGCACTGAAGCTTTCTTT. It encodes CASTGQVSTEAFF.

V usage is TRBV16 and J usage is TRBJ2-1; 8 bases fit TRBD1. The V segment lost 4 bases and the J segment 8 bases; nucleotides outside the gene matches: 4. Germline CDR1 is KGHSY and CDR2 is FQNENV. This CDR3 has 13 amino acids. The CDR3 DNA is TGTGCCAGCAGCCTACAGGGGGTTGATGAGCAGTTCTTC. This translates into CASSLQGVDEQFF.

V usage is TRBV30 and J usage is TRBJ2-7, with a possible D match to TRBD2 (6 bases). CDR3 length: 13 residues. The germline V gene has CDR1 GTSNPN and CDR2 SVGIG (reference sequence). V was cut by 2 bases and J by 4 bases, with 12 bases left in between. CDR3 region: CAWSFPGGYEQYF. Here the CDR3 DNA reads TGTGCCTGGAGTTTCCCCGGAGGGTACGAGCAGTACTTC.

This chain connects TRBV7-9 to TRBJ1-2, with D hard to call. This CDR3 spans 15 amino acids. The germline CDR1 and CDR2 sequences are SEHNR and FQNEAQ (reference sequence). Trimming left V 4 bases short and J 6 bases short, with 18 bases between. In DNA, the CDR3 is TGTGCCAGCAGCTCAAGAGATTCACTGATAGATGGCTACACCTTC. Translating gives CASSSRDSLIDGYTF.

CDR3 loop: CASSFSDRTYNEQFF. Written as DNA, the CDR3 is TGTGCCAGCAGCTTCTCGGACAGAACCTACAATGAGCAGTTCTTC. This sequence joins TRBV7-2 and TRBJ2-1, with D tentatively TRBD1 (6 bases). CDR1 and CDR2 from the germline V gene are SGHTA and FQGNSA. The CDR3 contains 15 residues. The V end lost 3 bases, the J end lost 2 bases, and 11 bases lay between the germline ends.

The rearrangement uses TRBV2 and TRBJ2-7; D remains unclear. The CDR3 length is 10 residues. V lost 8 bases to trimming and J lost 10 bases, with 12 bases between them. CDR1 is SNHLY and CDR2 is FYNNEI in the germline V gene. CDR3 in DNA: TGTGCCAGCTCCTTTGGGGTTCAGTACTTC. Translated, it gives CASSFGVQYF.

This chain links TRBV27 with TRBJ2-3; D is ambiguous. The CDR3 length is 11 residues. Trimming left V 8 bases short and J 6 bases short, with 9 bases between. The V gene's germline CDR1 is MNHEY and CDR2 SMNVEV (reference sequence). The CDR3 DNA sequence: TGTGCCAGCGCCGAGGAGGATACGCAGTATTTT. As protein: CASAEEDTQYF.

The chain employs TRBV4-1 and TRBJ1-1; 11 nucleotides line up with TRBD1. The CDR3 extends over 16 amino acids. The germline CDR1 and CDR2 sequences are MGHRA and YSYEKL. V lost 0 bases to trimming and J lost 4 bases; unmatched junction nucleotides: 4. This chain's CDR3 is CASSQDAGTGGTEAFF. The CDR3 nucleotides are TGCGCCAGCAGCCAAGATGCGGGGACAGGGGGCACTGAAGCTTTCTTT.

The genes are TRBV10-2 and TRBJ1-5; possibly TRBD1 for D (6 bases). The V gene's germline CDR1 is WSHSY and CDR2 SAAADI. The CDR3 sequence is 13 residues long. V gave up 5 bases and J gave up 7 bases, with 12 bases separating them. This chain's CDR3 is CASSKQGGQPQHF. CDR3 DNA: TGCGCCAGCAGTAAACAGGGTGGGCAGCCCCAGCATTTT.

This chain connects TRBV3-1 (or the pseudogene TRBV3-2) to TRBJ2-7, with 12 bases identical to TRBD1. Germline V gene lookup returns CDR1 LGHDT and CDR2 YNNKEL (reference sequence). The junction had 11 bases not matched to a gene; V was cut back by 0 bases and J by 5 bases. This CDR3 contains 18 residues. The CDR3 DNA follows: TGTGCCAGCAGCCAAGATTATCCCGGGACAGGGGGCTTCAACGAGCAGTACTTC. Protein sequence: CASSQDYPGTGGFNEQYF.

The rearrangement joins TRBV19 to TRBJ2-7; D uncertain. This CDR3 region has 14 residues. Germline CDR1 reads LNHDA; CDR2 reads SQIVND (reference sequence). The ends were cut back, 3 bases at V and 5 bases at J, with 14 bases in the middle. CDR3: CASSMWVFGHEQYF. CDR3 coding DNA: TGTGCCAGTAGTATGTGGGTTTTTGGCCACGAGCAGTACTTC.

The chain couples TRBV3-1 (or the pseudogene TRBV3-2) to TRBJ1-2, with D unclear. CDR1 LGHDT and CDR2 YNNKEL come from the germline V gene (reference sequence). This CDR3 is built from 14 residues. V shed 4 bases and J shed 4 bases, with 13 bases lying between them. CDR3 in DNA: TGTGCCAGCAGCCTCTTTGGGCTTGGCTATGGCTACACCTTC. This codes for CASSLFGLGYGYTF.

The V and J genes are TRBV7-2 and TRBJ2-7; 9 bases fit TRBD1. Germline-derived CDR1 and CDR2 are SGHTA and FQGNSA. The CDR3 has 15 amino acids. The V gene end was trimmed by 5 bases and the J gene end by 3 bases; junction bases not matched to a gene: 8. The CDR3 is CASSPRDRAGYEQYF. In nucleotides, the CDR3 is TGTGCCAGCAGCCCGAGGGACAGGGCGGGCTACGAGCAGTACTTC.

The chain couples TRBV6-2 or TRBV6-3 to TRBJ2-3, with 8 bases lining up with TRBD2. V lost 0 bases, J lost 0 bases, and 2 bases stayed unmatched. The CDR3 runs to 16 residues. Germline V lookup: CDR1 MNHEY, CDR2 SVGEGT. Here the CDR3 reads CASSYSRGGSTDTQYF. The DNA for the CDR3 is TGTGCCAGCAGTTACTCCCGGGGGGGGAGCACAGATACGCAGTATTTT.

As DNA, the CDR3 is TGTGCCAGCAGTCCAGACAGAGACAATCAGCCCCAGCATTTT. It yields the protein CASSPDRDNQPQHF. The chain uses TRBV6-2 or TRBV6-3 and TRBJ1-5; D is perhaps TRBD1 (5 bases). The germline V and J ends were trimmed by 5 bases and 3 bases, with 11 bases remaining between them. Looked up from germline, CDR1 is MNHEY and CDR2 is SVGEGT. This CDR3 comprises 14 residues.

The chain combines TRBV28 with TRBJ2-7; 8 positions match TRBD1. V shed 3 bases and J 6 bases; nucleotides not matched to a gene: 4. The CDR3 is made up of 13 amino acids. Germline CDR1 is MDHEN and CDR2 is SYDVKM. The CDR3 coding sequence is TGTGCCAGCAGTTTGGGCAGGGGGCCCGAGCAGTACTTC. Translated, it gives CASSLGRGPEQYF.

This clone was seen once. The chain employs TRBV6-4 and TRBJ1-2; D may be TRBD1 (5 bases). The CDR3 runs 13 residues. Germline CDR1 and CDR2: MRHNA and SNTAGT. V was clipped by 4 bases and J by 4 bases, with 10 bases between them. CDR3 coding DNA: TGTGCCAGCAGTGTTAGGGACGGCTATGGCTACACCTTC. Residues: CASSVRDGYGYTF.

The chain is built from TRBV19 and TRBJ2-3, with unresolved D. The CDR3 contains 13 residues. Trimming left V 5 bases short and J 4 bases short, with 10 bases between. The germline V gene has CDR1 LNHDA and CDR2 SQIVND (reference sequence). The CDR3 sequence is CASSDGRSDTQYF. The CDR3 DNA reads TGTGCCAGTAGTGATGGACGGTCAGATACGCAGTATTTT.

The CDR3 loop is CASSYPRQLPYGYTF. DNA for the CDR3: TGTGCCAGCAGTTACCCGAGACAGTTACCCTATGGCTACACCTTC. The V and J genes are TRBV6-2 or TRBV6-3 and TRBJ1-2, with D perhaps TRBD1 (5 bases). V was shortened by 2 bases and J by 4 bases, with 14 bases between the two germline ends. Germline V gives CDR1 MNHEY, CDR2 SVGEGT. The CDR3 length is 15 residues.

This chain connects TRBV6-5 to TRBJ1-3, with 9 positions matching TRBD1. Germline V lookup: CDR1 MNHEY, CDR2 SVGAGI. This CDR3 is 16 amino acids long. V lost 4 bases and J lost 10; bases outside the gene matches: 14. The CDR3: CASSFTGTGTSSTIYF. For the CDR3, the DNA is TGTGCCAGCAGTTTCACCGGGACAGGGACGAGCTCGACCATATATTTT.

The V gene is TRBV6-1, the J gene TRBJ2-4, with D hard to call. V was cut by 4 bases and J by 3 bases, with 16 bases left in between. Germline CDR1 MNHNS, CDR2 SASEGT. The CDR3 runs to 16 residues. Here the CDR3 reads CASSASPTVGKNIQYF. Here the CDR3 DNA reads TGTGCCAGCAGTGCAAGCCCCACAGTTGGCAAAAACATTCAGTACTTC.

The chain is built from TRBV24-1 and TRBJ1-2; D unclear. This CDR3 spans 12 amino acids. V lost 6 bases and J 7 bases, leaving 11 bases between the germline ends. Germline assignment: CDR1 KGHDR and CDR2 SFDVKD. CDR3 DNA: TGTGCCACCAGTACCTCTTCTGGTGGCTACACCTTC. It yields the protein CATSTSSGGYTF.